These T cell receptor beta chains were read from a single sample in a study of beta chain features in type 1 diabetes. Repertoires were generated with immunoSEQ multiplex PCR, while TCRdb's copy carries only in-frame clones and drops some. The sample gives 300,000 to 350,000 clones, approximately 9.9% of which show up once; roughly 0.99% is in the top ten. Sequencing was performed on central memory CD4+ T cells from blood. All receptors come from a man between 25 and 39 years old with type 1 diabetes. CDR3s include the opening cysteine and the closing phenylalanine or tryptophan. The D gene is left open where the match is weak. Clone size is shown for a subset of rows, as once, few, many or a class of expanded clone.

>TRBV2|few|.|TRBJ1-4
TGTGCCAGCAGTGAACAGGGGCGGGGTGAAAAACTGTTTTTT
CASSEQGRGEKLFF
>TRBV10-1|.|.|TRBJ2-7
TGCGCCAGCAGTGAGTTGAAAAGGGGCCGCGAGCAGTACTTC
CASSELKRGREQYF
>TRBV7-9|few|TRBD1|TRBJ1-2
TGTGCCAGCAGCTACGGACAGGGCTATGGCTACACCTTC
CASSYGQGYGYTF
>TRBV7-9|.|TRBD1|TRBJ1-4
TGTGCCAGCAGCCGCTCGACAGGGGGTGAAAAACTGTTTTTT
CASSRSTGGEKLFF
>TRBV11-2|few|.|TRBJ2-1
TGTGCCAGCAGCTTACGGGAGAGCAATGAGCAGTTCTTC
CASSLRESNEQFF
>TRBV2|few|.|TRBJ2-3
TGTGCCAGCAGAACACACCAGGGGGGAAGATTAGGAATCCCAGATACGCAGTATTTT
CASRTHQGGRLGIPDTQYF
>TRBV6-1|.|TRBD1|TRBJ1-5
TGTGCCAGCAGTTTCACAGGGGGAATCCAGCCCCAGCATTTT
CASSFTGGIQPQHF
>TRBV7-2|.|.|TRBJ1-1
TGTGCCAGCAGCTCCCGTGTAGGGTGGGACACTGAAGCTTTCTTT
CASSSRVGWDTEAFF
>TRBV7-9|.|TRBD1|TRBJ2-7
TGTGCCAGCAGCTTAGGACAGGGGGATCTCGAGCAGTACTTC
CASSLGQGDLEQYF
>TRBV29-1|few|.|TRBJ1-4
TGCAGCGTATTAGGCGGAAATGAAAAACTGTTTTTT
CSVLGGNEKLFF
>TRBV14|.|.|TRBJ2-1
TGTGCCAGCAGCCAAGAAGGCGCATCCGGCGCCGCCTACAATGAGCAGTTCTTC
CASSQEGASGAAYNEQFF
>TRBV5-1|few|TRBD2|TRBJ2-7
TGCGCCAGCAGCTCACGGCGGGGGGCTGGGGCCGAGCAGTACTTC
CASSSRRGAGAEQYF
>TRBV6-5|.|TRBD1|TRBJ1-5
TGTGCCAGCAGCCGACAGGGAAGGCAGCCCCAGCATTTT
CASSRQGRQPQHF
>TRBV25-1|.|.|TRBJ2-7
TGTGCCAGCAGTGAACAAGGGAGAACCTACGAGCAGTACTTC
CASSEQGRTYEQYF
>TRBV7-2|many|TRBD1|TRBJ1-6
TGTGCCAGCAGCATCCGGGACAGAAATAATTCACCCCTCCACTTT
CASSIRDRNNSPLHF
>TRBV28|few|.|TRBJ2-1
TGTGCCAGCAGTTTGCCGGTGGCAGGGCGGGTTAACAATGAGCAGTTCTTC
CASSLPVAGRVNNEQFF
>TRBV21-1|.|.|TRBJ1-1
TGTGCCAGCCCAAGGGCAAACACTGAAGCTTTCTTT
CASPRANTEAFF
>TRBV5-6|few|.|TRBJ1-6
TGTGCCAGCAGCGACAGCCAACACCCCCTCCACTTT
CASSDSQHPLHF
>TRBV11-2|few|.|TRBJ2-7
TGTGCCAGCAGCTTAGGGCATAGCTCCTACGAGCAGTACTTC
CASSLGHSSYEQYF
>TRBV7-8|few|.|TRBJ2-7
TGTGCCAGCAGCTTAGAGGGGGGGACAGTCTCCTACGAGCAGTACTTC
CASSLEGGTVSYEQYF
>TRBV7-8|few|.|TRBJ1-4
TGTGCCAGCAGCCCAGGCCAGCTCACAAATGAAAAACTGTTTTTT
CASSPGQLTNEKLFF
>TRBV5-4|few|TRBD2|TRBJ2-1
TGTGCCAGCAGCTTGGCACTAGCGGGGCTTAGCTCCTACAATGAGCAGTTCTTC
CASSLALAGLSSYNEQFF
>TRBV28|.|.|TRBJ2-7
TGTGCCAGCAGTTTATGGGACACCTCCTACGAGCAGTACTTC
CASSLWDTSYEQYF
>TRBV11-2|few|.|TRBJ2-7
TGTGCCAGCAGCTTAGACACCGAGCAGTACTTC
CASSLDTEQYF
>TRBV18|.|.|TRBJ2-1
TGTGCCAGCTCACCTGGGGCGGACTCCTACAATGAGCAGTTCTTC
CASSPGADSYNEQFF
>TRBV28|few|.|TRBJ2-1
TGTGCCAGCAGCCAAGGCCCGGGCACCAGGTTAGGAGATGAGCAGTTCTTC
CASSQGPGTRLGDEQFF
>TRBV5-1|.|.|TRBJ2-7
TGCGCCAGCAGCTTGGGGGACGGGGTCGAGCAGTACTTC
CASSLGDGVEQYF
>TRBV30|.|.|TRBJ1-3
TGTGCCTGGAGTACAGGGTCATCTGGAAACACCATATATTTT
CAWSTGSSGNTIYF
>TRBV7-9|many|.|TRBJ1-2
TGTGCCAGCAGCACCGAAGGTATAATAGCCGGAGGCTTCTATGGCTACACCTTC
CASSTEGIIAGGFYGYTF
>TRBV2|.|.|TRBJ1-2
TGTGCCAGCAGTTATACCGAAACCAATGGCTACACCTTC
CASSYTETNGYTF
>TRBV9|.|TRBD2|TRBJ2-7
TGTGCCAGCAGCCAAACGGGACTAGCGACCTACGAGCAGTACTTC
CASSQTGLATYEQYF